This is a list of T cell receptor beta chains from one sample in a study of T cell changes during pregnancy in multiple sclerosis. Here immunoSEQ multiplex PCR was the method, and the copy in TCRdb shows in-frame clones only, minus some. The sample records 45,000 to 60,000 clones, 91% being singletons. The starting material was peripheral blood, obtained after pregnancy. The receptor set was obtained from a female donor in good health, enrolled as a control in a pregnancy study. Both conserved end residues are part of each CDR3. A D gene is named only where the DNA matches it firmly. The size entry is marked missing in some rows and otherwise reads once, few, many or a size class.

j_gene: TRBJ2-7
d_gene: TRBD1
v_gene: TRBV4-2
abundance: once
CDR3nt: TGTGCCAGCAGCCAAGTTGGACAGGGCCCATACGAGCAGTACTTC
CDR3aa: CASSQVGQGPYEQYF

j_gene: TRBJ2-2
d_gene: NA
v_gene: TRBV19
abundance: NA
CDR3nt: TGTGCCAGTATCCCGAGGGAATCTGCTAGCGCACACACCGGGGAGCTGTTTTTT
CDR3aa: CASIPRESASAHTGELFF

j_gene: TRBJ2-1
d_gene: NA
v_gene: TRBV27
abundance: NA
CDR3nt: TGTGCCAGCAGCGCCCGGGGTCCCGCGGGTTACAATGAGCAGTTCTTC
CDR3aa: CASSARGPAGYNEQFF

j_gene: TRBJ1-1
d_gene: TRBD1
v_gene: TRBV12-5
abundance: few
CDR3nt: TGTGCTAGTGGCCTCCGGGACAGGGGGTACACTGAAGCTTTCTTT
CDR3aa: CASGLRDRGYTEAFF

j_gene: TRBJ2-5
d_gene: TRBD1
v_gene: TRBV19
abundance: NA
CDR3nt: TGTGCCAGTAGTATTCTCCGGGGACAGGGGAGTCGAGAGACCCAGTACTTC
CDR3aa: CASSILRGQGSRETQYF

j_gene: TRBJ1-5
d_gene: NA
v_gene: TRBV28
abundance: NA
CDR3nt: TGTGCCAGCAGTTCCGGGGGGCCAGAGCATCAGCCCCAGCATTTT
CDR3aa: CASSSGGPEHQPQHF

j_gene: TRBJ2-7
d_gene: TRBD1
v_gene: TRBV28
abundance: NA
CDR3nt: TGTGCCAGCAGAAAATTACGGACAGGGATTGGGAACGAGCAGTACTTC
CDR3aa: CASRKLRTGIGNEQYF

j_gene: TRBJ1-1
d_gene: TRBD1
v_gene: TRBV19
abundance: NA
CDR3nt: TGTGCCAGTAGCTCGGGACAGGGGCTTTGGAACACTGAAGCTTTCTTT
CDR3aa: CASSSGQGLWNTEAFF

j_gene: TRBJ2-2
d_gene: NA
v_gene: TRBV4-3
abundance: NA
CDR3nt: TGCGCCAGCAGCCAAGGACTGACTTTGAACACCGGGGAGCTGTTTTTT
CDR3aa: CASSQGLTLNTGELFF

j_gene: TRBJ1-4
d_gene: TRBD1
v_gene: TRBV28
abundance: NA
CDR3nt: TGTGCCAGCAGTTTATGGGACAGGGCTGAAAAACTGTTTTTT
CDR3aa: CASSLWDRAEKLFF

j_gene: TRBJ2-3
d_gene: NA
v_gene: TRBV18
abundance: NA
CDR3nt: TGTGCCAGCTCACCGCGTTCAAGCACAGATACGCAGTATTTT
CDR3aa: CASSPRSSTDTQYF

j_gene: TRBJ2-5
d_gene: NA
v_gene: TRBV12-1
abundance: NA
CDR3nt: TGTGCCAGCAGCCTAGACACTAGCGGGGGCTGTGAGACCCAGTACTTC
CDR3aa: CASSLDTSGGCETQYF

j_gene: TRBJ1-4
d_gene: NA
v_gene: TRBV5-8
abundance: NA
CDR3nt: TGTGCCAGCAGCTTAGGGTCTAATCCTCTCGGACTGAATGAAAAACTGTTTTTT
CDR3aa: CASSLGSNPLGLNEKLFF

j_gene: TRBJ1-2
d_gene: NA
v_gene: TRBV5-6
abundance: NA
CDR3nt: TGTGCCAGCAGCTTGATAGCCTCGTCATATGGCTACACCTTC
CDR3aa: CASSLIASSYGYTF

j_gene: TRBJ2-7
d_gene: TRBD2
v_gene: TRBV19
abundance: NA
CDR3nt: TGTGCCAGTAGTATGGGGACGGGAGGGATCTACGAGCAGTACTTC
CDR3aa: CASSMGTGGIYEQYF

j_gene: TRBJ2-2
d_gene: NA
v_gene: TRBV5-6
abundance: NA
CDR3nt: TGTGCCAGCAGAGCCAGGGGGGCCGGGGAGCTGTTTTTT
CDR3aa: CASRARGAGELFF

j_gene: TRBJ2-5
d_gene: NA
v_gene: TRBV5-6
abundance: NA
CDR3nt: TGTGCCAGCAGCACGGGACTGCAAGAGACCCAGTACTTC
CDR3aa: CASSTGLQETQYF

j_gene: TRBJ2-6
d_gene: NA
v_gene: TRBV19
abundance: NA
CDR3nt: TGTGCCAGTAGTGAGCCGTCTAGCTCTGGGGCCAACGTCCTGACTTTC
CDR3aa: CASSEPSSSGANVLTF

j_gene: TRBJ2-1
d_gene: NA
v_gene: TRBV6-5
abundance: NA
CDR3nt: TGTGCCAGCAGTTACACTACAACCGGCTACAATGAGCAGTTCTTC
CDR3aa: CASSYTTTGYNEQFF

j_gene: TRBJ1-4
d_gene: NA
v_gene: TRBV28
abundance: NA
CDR3nt: TGTGCCAGCAGTCAGGGAGGGTCCGATGAAAAACTGTTTTTT
CDR3aa: CASSQGGSDEKLFF

j_gene: TRBJ2-2
d_gene: NA
v_gene: TRBV6-4
abundance: NA
CDR3nt: TGTGCCAGCAGTCCCGGGACTGAGAACACCGGGGAGCTGTTTTTT
CDR3aa: CASSPGTENTGELFF

j_gene: TRBJ2-5
d_gene: TRBD2
v_gene: TRBV30
abundance: NA
CDR3nt: TGTGCCTGGACCGGGGGGGCAGGGTCAGAGACCCAGTACTTC
CDR3aa: CAWTGGAGSETQYF

j_gene: TRBJ2-7
d_gene: NA
v_gene: TRBV27
abundance: NA
CDR3nt: TGTGCCAGCACGGGACACCACTACGAGCAGTACTTC
CDR3aa: CASTGHHYEQYF

j_gene: TRBJ1-4
d_gene: NA
v_gene: TRBV2
abundance: NA
CDR3nt: TGTGCCAGCAGTGAAGCTACGACATATGAAAAACTGTTTTTT
CDR3aa: CASSEATTYEKLFF

j_gene: TRBJ1-4
d_gene: NA
v_gene: TRBV18
abundance: NA
CDR3nt: TGTGCCAGCTCACCACACTCAGGGATTAATGAAAAACTGTTTTTT
CDR3aa: CASSPHSGINEKLFF

j_gene: TRBJ1-5
d_gene: NA
v_gene: TRBV7-9
abundance: NA
CDR3nt: TGTGCCAGCAGCTTATCAGGGGCTTACAGCAATCAGCCCCAGCATTTT
CDR3aa: CASSLSGAYSNQPQHF

j_gene: TRBJ2-1
d_gene: NA
v_gene: TRBV4-3
abundance: NA
CDR3nt: TGCGCCAGCAGCCAAGATCGGGGGTATAGCGGCTCCTACAATGAGCAGTTCTTC
CDR3aa: CASSQDRGYSGSYNEQFF

j_gene: TRBJ2-7
d_gene: TRBD2
v_gene: TRBV18
abundance: NA
CDR3nt: TGTGCCACCTCAGGACTAGCGGCCCACGAGCAGTACTTC
CDR3aa: CATSGLAAHEQYF

j_gene: TRBJ2-7
d_gene: NA
v_gene: TRBV5-6
abundance: NA
CDR3nt: TGTGCCAGCAGCTTGGGGCAAATCTACGAGCAGTACTTC
CDR3aa: CASSLGQIYEQYF

j_gene: TRBJ2-7
d_gene: NA
v_gene: TRBV18
abundance: NA
CDR3nt: TGTGCCAGCTCACAGGGAGGTTCAGGACTCTACGAGCAGTACTTC
CDR3aa: CASSQGGSGLYEQYF

j_gene: TRBJ1-4
d_gene: NA
v_gene: TRBV6-6
abundance: NA
CDR3nt: TGTGCCAGCAGTTACCTTTCAGTTAATGAAAAACTGTTTTTT
CDR3aa: CASSYLSVNEKLFF

j_gene: TRBJ1-1
d_gene: NA
v_gene: TRBV5-1
abundance: NA
CDR3nt: TGCGCCAGCAGCTTGGATGCAGGGTCTGGTGGAACTGAAGCTTTCTTT
CDR3aa: CASSLDAGSGGTEAFF

j_gene: TRBJ2-7
d_gene: TRBD2
v_gene: TRBV7-9
abundance: NA
CDR3nt: TGTGCCAGCAGCGTGGGGGGGGGCAGGGCGGGAGGCTACGAGCAGTACTTC
CDR3aa: CASSVGGGRAGGYEQYF

j_gene: TRBJ1-6
d_gene: TRBD1
v_gene: TRBV25-1
abundance: NA
CDR3nt: TGTGCCAGCAGTGAGGACAGGGTTACAACCTATAATTCACCCCTCCACTTT
CDR3aa: CASSEDRVTTYNSPLHF

j_gene: TRBJ2-1
d_gene: NA
v_gene: TRBV7-2
abundance: NA
CDR3nt: TGTGCCAGCAGCTTGAAGGGGGGGAGCTCCTACAATGAGCAGTTCTTC
CDR3aa: CASSLKGGSSYNEQFF

j_gene: TRBJ2-2
d_gene: NA
v_gene: TRBV11-2
abundance: many
CDR3nt: TGTGCCAGCAGCCCTCAGGGGGGTAGGGCCGGGGAGCTGTTTTTT
CDR3aa: CASSPQGGRAGELFF

j_gene: TRBJ2-1
d_gene: NA
v_gene: TRBV7-2
abundance: NA
CDR3nt: TGTGCCAGCAGCCGAATAGTGGGCGATGAGCAGTTCTTC
CDR3aa: CASSRIVGDEQFF

j_gene: TRBJ2-1
d_gene: TRBD2
v_gene: TRBV6-1
abundance: NA
CDR3nt: TGTGCCAGCAGGGTAGGGACTAGCGAGCAGATAGAGCAGTTCTTC
CDR3aa: CASRVGTSEQIEQFF

j_gene: TRBJ2-1
d_gene: TRBD2
v_gene: TRBV6-5
abundance: NA
CDR3nt: TGTGCCAGCAGTTACTCGGGAGGGCCCTATGAGCAGTTCTTC
CDR3aa: CASSYSGGPYEQFF

j_gene: TRBJ2-1
d_gene: TRBD1
v_gene: TRBV6-5
abundance: NA
CDR3nt: TGTGCCAGCAGTTCCTATTACAGACAGGGGCCCCTGGGGTTCTTC
CDR3aa: CASSSYYRQGPLGFF

j_gene: TRBJ1-4
d_gene: TRBD1
v_gene: TRBV6-1
abundance: NA
CDR3nt: TGTGCCAGCAGTGAAGCTGGGACAGGGCGGGCAAAACTGTTTTTT
CDR3aa: CASSEAGTGRAKLFF

j_gene: TRBJ2-1
d_gene: TRBD2
v_gene: TRBV11-2
abundance: NA
CDR3nt: TGTGCCAGCAGCCGTAGCGGGAGCGCGGACTTTGAGCAGTTCTTC
CDR3aa: CASSRSGSADFEQFF

j_gene: TRBJ1-6
d_gene: NA
v_gene: TRBV6-4
abundance: NA
CDR3nt: TGTGCCAGCAGTGGCGGAGTCGTAAATTCACCCCTCCACTTT
CDR3aa: CASSGGVVNSPLHF

j_gene: TRBJ1-4
d_gene: NA
v_gene: TRBV4-3
abundance: NA
CDR3nt: TGCGCCAGCAGCCAAGACCTAACTAATGAAAAACTGTTTTTT
CDR3aa: CASSQDLTNEKLFF

j_gene: TRBJ2-3
d_gene: NA
v_gene: TRBV5-1
abundance: NA
CDR3nt: TGCGCCAGCAGCTCGACAGCTAGCACAGATACGCAGTATTTT
CDR3aa: CASSSTASTDTQYF

j_gene: TRBJ1-1
d_gene: NA
v_gene: TRBV6-6
abundance: once
CDR3nt: TGTGCCCTCTCTCGACAGATGAACACTGAAGCTTTCTTT
CDR3aa: CALSRQMNTEAFF